A single sample is the source of the 24 T cell receptor beta chains below, sequenced in a study of CXCR3-negative and CXCR3-positive naive CD8 T cells. The authors made the TRB cDNA libraries by 5' RACE using UMI labels. Using the 5' RACE reads, TCRdb records one entry per CDR3 protein without DNA. Its table lists roughly 48,000 distinct CDR3 sequences. The sequenced material came from memory CD8+ T cells from blood. These receptor sequences come from a human donor in good health. Some clones in this sample may be carry-over from other donors' samples.

The V call is TRBV29-1, the J call TRBJ1-1; TCRdb reports TRBD1, a call that lacks DNA to check it against. Germline CDR1 SQVTM, CDR2 ANQGSEA. The CDR3 is made up of 13 amino acids. The chain's CDR3 is CSAPQGGYTEAFF.

Judged by frequency, this clonotype is medium-sized (0.01 to 0.1%). This rearrangement joins TRBV3-1 to TRBJ1-1. CDR3 size: 15 residues. CDR1 and CDR2 from the germline V gene are LGHDT and YNNKEL (reference sequence). CDR3 sequence: CASSQASGGRKEAFF. Filled out from reference TRBV3-1 and TRBJ1-1, the complete variable domain reads DTAVSQTPKYLVTQMGNDKSIKCEQNLGHDTMYWYKQDSKKFLKIMFSYNNKELIINETVPNRFSPKSPDKAHLNLHINSLELGDSAVYFCASSQASGGRKEAFFGQGTRLTVV.

The rearrangement uses TRBV28 and TRBJ2-2. The CDR3 loop spans 16 amino acids. Germline CDR1 reads MDHEN; CDR2 reads SYDVKM. The CDR3: CASSLMGETSTGELFF.

The genes are TRBV28 and TRBJ2-3; without DNA, the TCRdb call of TRBD2 cannot be checked. The CDR3 contains 14 residues. The germline V gene encodes CDR1 MDHEN and CDR2 SYDVKM. CDR3 sequence reads: CASSLSPGDDTQYF.

The chain couples TRBV7-2 to TRBJ2-1; TCRdb returns TRBD1, unconfirmable since there is no DNA. Germline CDR1 is SGHTA and CDR2 is FQGNSA. This CDR3 region has 17 residues. The chain's CDR3 is CASSLVSGPGSYNEQFF.

This chain links TRBV12-3 or TRBV12-4 with TRBJ1-5. The CDR3 is 12 residues long. The CDR3 loop reads CASRDGNQPQHF.

The chain is built from TRBV29-1 and TRBJ2-5; lacking DNA, the TRBD1 call made by TCRdb goes unchecked. Looked up from germline, CDR1 is SQVTM and CDR2 is ANQGSEA. CDR3 length: 11 amino acids. The CDR3 region is CSVNTGGTQYF.

Judged by frequency, this clonotype is large (0.1 to 1%). V is TRBV6-5 and J is TRBJ1-6. From germline, CDR1 is MNHEY and CDR2 SVGAGI. The CDR3 extends over 14 amino acids. The CDR3 is CASSQDFYNSPLHF.

In terms of frequency, this clonotype is medium-sized. The J gene is TRBJ2-3, the V gene TRBV6-4; without DNA, the TCRdb call of TRBD1 cannot be checked. CDR1 and CDR2 from the germline V gene are MRHNA and SNTAGT. The CDR3 covers 14 residues. The CDR3: CASSDSRGADTQYF.

The gene calls are TRBV7-9 and TRBJ1-6. This CDR3 has 16 residues. The germline CDR1 and CDR2 sequences are SEHNR and FQNEAQ (reference sequence). CDR3 sequence reads: CASSLGPASWDSPLHF.

V and J are TRBV12-5 and TRBJ2-4; TCRdb lists TRBD2, though no DNA is available to test this call. Germline lookup yields CDR1 LGHNT and CDR2 FRNRAP. CDR3 length: 17 residues. CDR3 loop: CASGLVRLAGDKNIQYF.

J is TRBJ2-6 and V is TRBV6-6. The CDR3 totals 14 residues. From germline, CDR1 is MNHNY and CDR2 SVGAGI (reference sequence). The CDR3: CASSWVSGANVLTF.

V is TRBV9 and J is TRBJ2-3; the TCRdb call, TRBD1, lacks DNA for checking. Germline assignment: CDR1 SGDLS and CDR2 YYNGEE. The CDR3 length is 16 residues. The CDR3 sequence is CASSGVGQDGTDTQYF.

The V and J genes are TRBV20-1 and TRBJ2-7; TCRdb's D gene call, TRBD1, goes unchecked for lack of DNA. Germline values: CDR1 DFQATT, CDR2 SNEGSKA (reference sequence). The CDR3 is 14 residues long. This chain's CDR3 is CSARPRDRLYEQYF.

The rearrangement links TRBV28 to TRBJ1-5; TCRdb lists TRBD1, though no DNA is available to test this call. CDR1 is MDHEN and CDR2 is SYDVKM in the germline V gene. The CDR3 is 14 residues long. CDR3: CASSVTGGNQPQHF.

The chain employs TRBV4-3 and TRBJ2-7. CDR3 length: 15 residues. Germline lookup yields CDR1 LGHNA and CDR2 YSLEER. The CDR3 here is CASSHTQASSYEQYF.

This rearrangement joins TRBV21-1 to TRBJ1-5; the D call from TCRdb, TRBD1, cannot be confirmed without DNA. TRBV21-1 is labeled a pseudogene. The CDR3 runs to 18 residues. The CDR3 here is CASSLVGTVADSNQPQHF.

This sequence joins TRBV29-1 and TRBJ2-1. The CDR3 loop spans 12 amino acids. Germline V gene data show CDR1 as SQVTM and CDR2 as ANQGSEA. The CDR3 loop reads CSVESSYNEQFF.

CDR3: CSIRTSGETQYF. V gene TRBV29-1 combines with J gene TRBJ2-5; absent DNA, TCRdb's TRBD2 call cannot be checked. This CDR3 contains 12 residues. The V gene's germline CDR1 is SQVTM and CDR2 ANQGSEA.

The chain recombines TRBV30 with TRBJ2-1; there is no DNA to check the TCRdb D call of TRBD1. The CDR3 is 11 residues long. From germline, CDR1 is GTSNPN and CDR2 SVGIG (reference sequence). CDR3 region: CAWSTGASCFF.

The chain combines TRBV11-2 with TRBJ2-5; TCRdb outputs TRBD2, but without DNA this stays unchecked. The CDR3 spans 17 residues. The germline CDR1 and CDR2 sequences are SGHAT and FQNNGV. The chain's CDR3 is CASSLGWTSGREETQYF.

J is TRBJ2-5 and V is TRBV10-3; TCRdb lists TRBD2, though no DNA is available to test this call. This CDR3 has 12 amino acids. The germline V gene encodes CDR1 ENHRY and CDR2 SYGVKD. The CDR3 sequence is CAISDATETQYF.

V is TRBV13 and J is TRBJ1-1; TCRdb calls TRBD1, which cannot be checked without DNA. Germline values: CDR1 PRHDT, CDR2 FYEKMQ (reference sequence). The CDR3 loop spans 12 amino acids. CDR3 loop: CASSWDRTTAFF.

This chain joins TRBV12-3 or TRBV12-4 and TRBJ2-7; TCRdb proposes TRBD2, but this gene call is untestable without DNA. This CDR3 region has 15 residues. CDR3: CASPPPGGAFDEQYF.